The entry below gives a single T cell receptor (beta chain) sequence along with its context. The data were obtained in a study of blood T cell repertoires in COVID-19. Authors' data handling: For nucleated cells, counts were estimated from reference gene primer amplification. Libraries were prepared by immunoSEQ multiplex PCR; TCRdb keeps only in-frame clonotypes and omits some of them. For V, J and clone size, that table is used; D and trimming come from the DNA. The data contain hundreds of thousands of clones, roughly 90% of them seen just once; the ten biggest clones take up 3.5% to 5%. The CDR3 contains 17 residues. The germline gives CDR1 MDHEN, CDR2 SYDVKM. V lost 1 base, J lost 0 bases, and 10 bases lay in between. Participants were aged about 18 to 89 years from around 24 US areas. Participants were placed into cohorts based on the clinical history they reported.

The sequence derives from a woman in her 30s who had recovered from COVID-19. Specimen: PBMCs or T cells enriched from blood (not recorded which). The chain combines TRBV28 with TRBJ2-6; D gene uncertain. The chain's CDR3 is CASSLSSLSSGANVLTF. The CDR3 bases are TGTGCCAGCAGTTTATCCTCACTTAGCTCTGGGGCCAACGTCCTGACTTTC. Filled out from reference TRBV28 and TRBJ2-6, the complete variable domain reads DVKVTQSSRYLVKRTGEKVFLECVQDMDHENMFWYRQDPGLGLRLIYFSYDVKMKEKGDIPEGYSVSREKKERFSLILESASTNQTSMYLCASSLSSLSSGANVLTFGAGSRLTVL.